Following are 22 T cell receptor beta chains from one sample sequenced in a study of T cell repertoires in cytomegalovirus infection. A single record per CDR3 protein comes from TCRdb applying MiXCR to the reads. The table records around 710,000 distinct CDR3 sequences, roughly 29% of them present only once. These TCRs' antigens remain unknown. Sequencing used cultured CD8+ T cells from PBMCs, obtained from culture after CMV antigen stimulation. The receptors shown here come from a human donor in good health (CMV status not recorded). Some clones in this sample may be carry-over from other donors' samples.

The chain is built from TRBV4-1 and TRBJ1-1; unclear D gene. Per germline, CDR1 MGHRA and CDR2 YSYEKL. V was clipped by 6 bases and J by 7 bases, with 12 bases between them. The CDR3 consists of 12 residues. CDR3 DNA: TGCGCCAGCAGTGAAGGACTCAGTGAAGCTTTCTTT. It is translated as CASSEGLSEAFF.

V usage is TRBV2 and J usage is TRBJ2-2, with TRBD1 matching over 8 bases. In germline, CDR1 is SNHLY, CDR2 FYNNEI. This CDR3 has 17 residues. The ends lost 5 bases at V and 6 bases at J; junction bases unmatched: 14. The CDR3 here is CASSQGQVIEWSGELFF. The CDR3 DNA reads TGTGCCAGCAGTCAGGGACAGGTGATTGAGTGGTCCGGGGAGCTGTTTTTT. Variable domain in full (rest from reference TRBV2 and TRBJ2-2): EPEVTQTPSHQVTQMGQEVILRCVPISNHLYFYWYRQILGQKVEFLVSFYNNEISEKSEIFDDQFSVERPDGSNFTLKIRSTKLEDSAMYFCASSQGQVIEWSGELFFGEGSRLTVL.

This chain uses TRBV20-1 with TRBJ1-2, with 7 bases aligning to TRBD1. CDR3 length equals 13 residues. In germline, CDR1 is DFQATT, CDR2 SNEGSKA (reference sequence). V was pared by 3 bases and J by 4 bases, with 5 bases of the junction left unmatched. DNA for the CDR3: TGCAGTGCTAGTAGACAGGGCCTCTATGGCTACACCTTC. This codes for CSASRQGLYGYTF.

In this sample, this clonotype turned up a few times. This chain joins TRBV27 and TRBJ2-3; 8 bases map to TRBD2. V was pared by 6 bases and J by 4 bases, with 6 bases of the junction left unmatched. In germline, CDR1 is MNHEY, CDR2 SMNVEV (reference sequence). The CDR3 totals 14 residues. The CDR3 loop is CASRMAGGADTQYF. CDR3 DNA: TGTGCCAGCAGGATGGCGGGGGGCGCAGATACGCAGTATTTT.

This clonotype was seen only a few times. The chain links TRBV20-1 to TRBJ2-7, with 7 bases aligning to TRBD1. In germline, CDR1 is DFQATT, CDR2 SNEGSKA (reference sequence). This CDR3 is 13 amino acids long. J was trimmed by 4 bases and V by 1 base; bases with no gene match: 4. Written as DNA, the CDR3 is TGCAGTGCTAGAGCCGGGACAGCTTACGAGCAGTACTTC. It is translated as CSARAGTAYEQYF.

This clonotype was detected only a few times. This chain connects TRBV24-1 to TRBJ2-5, with a possible D match to TRBD2 (7 bases). From germline, CDR1 is KGHDR and CDR2 SFDVKD. The CDR3 loop spans 14 amino acids. With 3 bases removed from V and 4 bases from J, the gap between germline ends came to 11 bases. CDR3: CATSDGGGGETQYF. The CDR3 nucleotides are TGTGCCACCAGTGATGGGGGCGGGGGAGAGACCCAGTACTTC.

This clonotype was observed a few times. The V gene is TRBV18, the J gene TRBJ1-2; maybe TRBD1 (5 bases). CDR3 size: 16 residues. V was cut by 2 bases and J by 3 bases, with 16 bases left in between. The germline CDR1 and CDR2 sequences are KGHSH and LQKENI. The CDR3 protein is CASSPKQRQLYYGYTF. The CDR3 bases are TGTGCCAGCTCACCAAAGCAGAGACAGCTTTACTATGGCTACACCTTC.

The V gene is TRBV12-3 or TRBV12-4, the J gene TRBJ2-5; a possible D gene is TRBD2 (5 bases). The V gene lost 5 bases and the J gene lost 7 bases, with 17 bases spanning the gap. The CDR3 sequence is 14 residues long. CDR3 coding DNA: TGTGCCAGCAGTCCGCCGTCAGTAAGCGGGACCCAGTACTTC. It encodes CASSPPSVSGTQYF.

This clonotype appeared a few times. J is TRBJ1-1 and V is TRBV4-1; no clear D. There are 16 residues in the CDR3. Trimming removed 3 bases from V and 0 bases from J, with 14 bases in between. Germline CDR1 MGHRA, CDR2 YSYEKL. The CDR3 coding sequence is TGCGCCAGCAGCCAGGAAGGCGCGGGGATGAACACTGAAGCTTTCTTT. Its protein product is CASSQEGAGMNTEAFF.

This clonotype was counted only a few times. The chain combines TRBV12-3 or TRBV12-4 with TRBJ2-6; D call uncertain. CDR3 size: 10 residues. Trimming left V 7 bases short and J 12 bases short, with 7 bases between. The CDR3 region is CASTGPVLTF. The DNA for the CDR3 is TGTGCCAGCACGGGCCCCGTCCTGACTTTC.

The table lists this clonotype with a few counts. J is TRBJ2-2 and V is TRBV7-3; TRBD2 aligns across 11 bases. The germline V gene has CDR1 SGHTA and CDR2 FQGTGA. The CDR3 runs 17 residues. J was trimmed by 4 bases and V by 8 bases; bases with no gene match: 12. In nucleotides, the CDR3 is TGTGCCAGCTCCGCGGTAGCGGGGGGGCCGCGCACCGGGGAGCTGTTTTTT. Translating it yields CASSAVAGGPRTGELFF. The entire variable domain, with the rest obtained from reference TRBV7-3 and TRBJ2-2, is as follows: GAGVSQTPSNKVTEKGKYVELRCDPISGHTALYWYRQSLGQGPEFLIYFQGTGAADDSGLPNDRFFAVRPEGSVSTLKIQRTERGDSAVYLCASSAVAGGPRTGELFFGEGSRLTVL.

In nucleotides, the CDR3 is TGTGCCAGCAGCTACGGACTATTCCGCAATGAGCAGTTCTTC. Protein: CASSYGLFRNEQFF. This chain joins TRBV6-5 and TRBJ2-1; tentative D call: TRBD2 (6 bases). Trimming shortened V by 6 bases and J by 6 bases, and 15 bases separated the two germline ends. The length of the CDR3 is 14 residues. CDR1 is MNHEY and CDR2 is SVGAGI in the germline V gene.

This clonotype has just one count. The chain links TRBV5-5 to TRBJ2-2, with D tentatively TRBD2 (5 bases). Germline CDR1 reads SGHKS; CDR2 reads YYEKEE (reference sequence). The CDR3 extends over 14 amino acids. The V end lost 4 bases, the J end lost 7 bases, and 14 bases lay between the germline ends. The CDR3: CASSPADSVGELFF. The CDR3 region has the DNA TGTGCCAGCAGCCCAGCGGACTCGGTCGGGGAGCTGTTTTTT.

This clonotype was seen more than once but under ten times. CDR3 in DNA: TGCGCCAGCAGCCAAGTCTTAACAGGGCTCGGGGATGAAGCTTTCTTT. Translated, it gives CASSQVLTGLGDEAFF. The chain joins TRBV4-1 to TRBJ1-1; D might be TRBD1 (6 bases). The V gene's germline CDR1 is MGHRA and CDR2 YSYEKL. V gave up 1 base and J gave up 7 bases, with 19 bases separating them. This CDR3 is built from 16 residues.

The chain recombines TRBV19 with TRBJ2-2; D unclear. Germline CDR1 and CDR2: LNHDA and SQIVND (reference sequence). Trimming stripped 5 bases from V and 6 bases from J, with 16 bases between. This CDR3 is 15 amino acids long. The CDR3 region is CASSAERYYAGELFF. CDR3 sequence (DNA): TGTGCCAGTAGTGCAGAACGGTATTACGCCGGGGAGCTGTTTTTT.

This chain uses TRBV4-1 with TRBJ1-2, with D uncertain. The germline V gene encodes CDR1 MGHRA and CDR2 YSYEKL. The CDR3 is 15 residues long. V was cut by 4 bases and J by 0 bases, with 12 bases left in between. The DNA for the CDR3 is TGCGCCAGCAGCCCACACAGCGACGCTAACTATGGCTACACCTTC. Translating it yields CASSPHSDANYGYTF.

The chain recombines TRBV2 with TRBJ2-7, with D perhaps matching TRBD1 (5 bases). This CDR3 comprises 16 residues. Germline V gene sequence: CDR1 SNHLY, CDR2 FYNNEI. V lost 8 bases, J lost 5 bases, and 25 bases lay in between. The chain's CDR3 is CASVGAKGSREDEQYF. CDR3 bases: TGTGCCAGCGTGGGCGCGAAGGGGTCGCGCGAAGACGAGCAGTACTTC.

A note on this clonotype: Germline and junction disagree at one end, which may indicate a read error. The chain employs TRBV19 and TRBJ2-1; D call uncertain. CDR1 and CDR2 from the germline V gene are LNHDA and SQIVND (reference sequence). The CDR3 is 13 residues long. In DNA, the CDR3 is TGTGCCAGTAGCCCATCCGGGTACAGTGAGCAGTTCTTC. Translation gives CASSPSGYSEQFF.

This clonotype occurred a few times. V and J are TRBV2 and TRBJ2-3; D remains unclear. Looked up from germline, CDR1 is SNHLY and CDR2 is FYNNEI. Trimming took 3 bases from V and 2 from J, leaving 15 bases between them. The CDR3 is made up of 16 amino acids. The CDR3 coding sequence is TGTGCCAGCAGTGAGGTGGCAGAAATTTCCACAGATACGCAGTATTTT. Its protein is CASSEVAEISTDTQYF.

This clonotype was detected a few times. This chain uses TRBV7-8 with TRBJ2-2; no definite D call. CDR3 size: 16 residues. V was shortened by 4 bases and J by 1 base, with 13 bases between the two germline ends. Per the germline V gene, CDR1 is SGHVS and CDR2 is FQNEAQ. The CDR3 region is CASSWTIGLNTGELFF. CDR3 in DNA: TGTGCCAGCAGCTGGACGATCGGGCTGAACACCGGGGAGCTGTTTTTT.

This clonotype was detected a few times. The rearrangement links TRBV12-3 or TRBV12-4 to TRBJ1-1; TRBD1 agrees at 10 bases. Trimming took 5 bases from V and 6 from J; bases not matched to a gene: 9. The CDR3 is 15 amino acids. CDR3: CASSPYPGQGPEAFF. The CDR3 nucleotides read TGTGCCAGCAGTCCTTACCCGGGACAGGGGCCTGAAGCTTTCTTT.

This clonotype was counted between two and nine times. This chain links TRBV9 with TRBJ2-7, with TRBD2 as a possible D gene (5 bases). V gave up 3 bases and J gave up 0 bases, with 13 bases separating them. The CDR3 covers 15 residues. In germline, CDR1 is SGDLS, CDR2 YYNGEE. CDR3 residues: CASSEADWDSYEQYF. CDR3 nucleotide sequence: TGTGCCAGCAGCGAAGCGGATTGGGACTCCTACGAGCAGTACTTC.